Listed below are T cell receptor beta chains from one sample, sequenced in a study of TIL therapy for anti-PD-1-resistant metastatic lung cancer. Produced via immunoSEQ multiplex PCR; TCRdb's table is partial and in-frame only. The sample holds 60,000 or so clones, roughly 66% seen once. The material was blood, obtained at baseline. Receptor source: a person between 25 and 79 years old with non-small cell lung cancer. Each CDR3 is given with its conserved first and last residue. D genes are given only for firm matches. Clone size is shown for a subset of rows, as once, few, many or a class of expanded clone.

v_gene: TRBV18
d_gene: TRBD2
abundance: NA
j_gene: TRBJ2-1
len: 17
CDR3nt: TGTGCCAGCTCACCACCGGCTAGCGGGAGGGTTTACAATGAGCAGTTCTTC
CDR3aa: CASSPPASGRVYNEQFF

v_gene: TRBV27
d_gene: NA
abundance: few
j_gene: TRBJ2-1
len: 11
CDR3nt: TGTGCCAGCACCAGGGGGGTTGAGCAGTTCTTC
CDR3aa: CASTRGVEQFF

v_gene: TRBV7-9
d_gene: TRBD2
abundance: few
j_gene: TRBJ2-1
len: 14
CDR3nt: TGTGCCAGCAGTCCTAGCGGGAACTACAATGAGCAGTTCTTC
CDR3aa: CASSPSGNYNEQFF

v_gene: TRBV7-9
d_gene: TRBD1
abundance: many
j_gene: TRBJ1-4
len: 15
CDR3nt: TGTGCCAGCAGCTACGGGGACAGGAATAATGAAAAACTGTTTTTT
CDR3aa: CASSYGDRNNEKLFF

v_gene: TRBV21-1
d_gene: NA
abundance: NA
j_gene: TRBJ1-5
len: 11
CDR3nt: TGTGCCAGCAGTTCATGTCAGCCCCAGCATTTT
CDR3aa: CASSSCQPQHF

v_gene: TRBV9
d_gene: TRBD1
abundance: NA
j_gene: TRBJ2-7
len: 15
CDR3nt: TGTGCCAGCAGCGTCGGGACAGGGGCGTCCTACGAGCAGTACTTC
CDR3aa: CASSVGTGASYEQYF

v_gene: TRBV5-1
d_gene: TRBD1
abundance: few
j_gene: TRBJ1-1
len: 15
CDR3nt: TGCGCCAGCAGCGCCGCTCAGGGGGTGAACACTGAAGCTTTCTTT
CDR3aa: CASSAAQGVNTEAFF

v_gene: TRBV19
d_gene: NA
abundance: NA
j_gene: TRBJ1-1
len: 13
CDR3nt: TGTGCCAGTAGTATAGGCGACAGCCCTGAAGCTTTCTTT
CDR3aa: CASSIGDSPEAFF

v_gene: TRBV20-1
d_gene: NA
abundance: NA
j_gene: TRBJ1-2
len: 11
CDR3nt: TGCAGTGCTGTCCACCCCGTAGGCTACACCTTC
CDR3aa: CSAVHPVGYTF

v_gene: TRBV5-8
d_gene: NA
abundance: many
j_gene: TRBJ1-5
len: 14
CDR3nt: TGTGCCAGCAGCCCCCTGAGGGAGGCCCAGCCCCAGCATTTT
CDR3aa: CASSPLREAQPQHF

v_gene: TRBV5-6
d_gene: TRBD1
abundance: NA
j_gene: TRBJ1-3
len: 14
CDR3nt: TGTGCCAGCAGCTACCGGGACAGAGGAAACACCATATATTTT
CDR3aa: CASSYRDRGNTIYF

v_gene: TRBV18
d_gene: NA
abundance: NA
j_gene: TRBJ1-3
len: 16
CDR3nt: TGTGCCAGCTCACCTTCGAGGGGCGCGACTGGAAACACCATATATTTT
CDR3aa: CASSPSRGATGNTIYF

v_gene: TRBV29-1
d_gene: NA
abundance: NA
j_gene: TRBJ1-3
len: 13
CDR3nt: TGCAGCGTTGTCGGCACCGGATCGGACACCATATATTTT
CDR3aa: CSVVGTGSDTIYF

v_gene: TRBV10-3
d_gene: NA
abundance: NA
j_gene: TRBJ1-3
len: 13
CDR3nt: TGTGCCATCGACGTGAGCTCTGGAAACACCATATATTTT
CDR3aa: CAIDVSSGNTIYF

v_gene: TRBV25-1
d_gene: TRBD2
abundance: NA
j_gene: TRBJ2-1
len: 16
CDR3nt: TGTGCCAGCAGCGATATCCTAGCGGGGGGTTACAATGAGCAGTTCTTC
CDR3aa: CASSDILAGGYNEQFF

v_gene: TRBV28
d_gene: TRBD1
abundance: NA
j_gene: TRBJ2-3
len: 15
CDR3nt: TGTGCCAGCAGTCCCCCCTTGGGACAGACAGATACGCAGTATTTT
CDR3aa: CASSPPLGQTDTQYF

v_gene: TRBV4-2
d_gene: NA
abundance: NA
j_gene: TRBJ2-3
len: 15
CDR3nt: TGTGCCAGCAGCCAAGACGACCTAGATACAGATACGCAGTATTTT
CDR3aa: CASSQDDLDTDTQYF

v_gene: TRBV5-1
d_gene: NA
abundance: once
j_gene: TRBJ2-1
len: 16
CDR3nt: TGCGCCAGCAGCTCGGGGATGGGGGGTATGGATTATGAGCAGTTCTTC
CDR3aa: CASSSGMGGMDYEQFF

v_gene: TRBV28
d_gene: NA
abundance: NA
j_gene: TRBJ2-5
len: 13
CDR3nt: TGTGCCAGCAGCGAATGGAAAGAAGAGACCCAGTACTTC
CDR3aa: CASSEWKEETQYF

v_gene: TRBV10-3
d_gene: NA
abundance: NA
j_gene: TRBJ2-7
len: 12
CDR3nt: TGTGCCATCAGTCCGACAGCCTACGAGCAGTACTTC
CDR3aa: CAISPTAYEQYF

v_gene: TRBV30
d_gene: NA
abundance: NA
j_gene: TRBJ1-3
len: 13
CDR3nt: TGTGCCTGGACGCCGCAGGCTGGAAACACCATATATTTT
CDR3aa: CAWTPQAGNTIYF

v_gene: TRBV30
d_gene: TRBD2
abundance: NA
j_gene: TRBJ2-7
len: 14
CDR3nt: TGTGCCTGGAGAACTAGCGGGGGCCGCTGGGAGCAGTACTTC
CDR3aa: CAWRTSGGRWEQYF

v_gene: TRBV6-6
d_gene: NA
abundance: NA
j_gene: TRBJ2-1
len: 13
CDR3nt: TGTGCCAGCAGCCTCACATTGTACAATGAGCAGTTCTTC
CDR3aa: CASSLTLYNEQFF

v_gene: TRBV11-1
d_gene: TRBD2
abundance: few
j_gene: TRBJ2-7
len: 17
CDR3nt: TGTGCCAGCAGCAAGGACCCGACTAGCGGGGGCCGATACGAGCAGTACTTC
CDR3aa: CASSKDPTSGGRYEQYF

v_gene: TRBV19
d_gene: TRBD1
abundance: NA
j_gene: TRBJ1-1
len: 15
CDR3nt: TGTGCCAGTAGTTCAAGCTGGACAGGGGACACTGAAGCTTTCTTT
CDR3aa: CASSSSWTGDTEAFF

v_gene: TRBV7-8
d_gene: NA
abundance: NA
j_gene: TRBJ2-3
len: 15
CDR3nt: TGTGCCAGCAGCTTAGAGGGGTCTTCCAGGAATACGCAGTATTTT
CDR3aa: CASSLEGSSRNTQYF

v_gene: TRBV11-3
d_gene: NA
abundance: NA
j_gene: TRBJ2-4
len: 17
CDR3nt: TGTGCCAGCAGCTTAGTTCCGCCCCCACGGGCCAAAAACATTCAGTACTTC
CDR3aa: CASSLVPPPRAKNIQYF

v_gene: TRBV27
d_gene: TRBD2
abundance: NA
j_gene: TRBJ2-1
len: 15
CDR3nt: TGTGCCAGCAGATTAGCGGGGAGCTCCTACAATGAGCAGTTCTTC
CDR3aa: CASRLAGSSYNEQFF

v_gene: TRBV7-8
d_gene: TRBD1
abundance: NA
j_gene: TRBJ2-7
len: 16
CDR3nt: TGTGCCACCGGACAAGGGGGCGGCCTCCTCGCCCACGAGCAGTACTTC
CDR3aa: CATGQGGGLLAHEQYF

v_gene: TRBV30
d_gene: TRBD1
abundance: NA
j_gene: TRBJ2-7
len: 14
CDR3nt: TGTGCCTGGAATGGACAGGGGGCACTCTACGAGCAGTACTTC
CDR3aa: CAWNGQGALYEQYF

v_gene: TRBV2
d_gene: NA
abundance: NA
j_gene: TRBJ2-3
len: 14
CDR3nt: TGTGCCAGCAGTGCGAGACAGAGCACAGATACGCAGTATTTT
CDR3aa: CASSARQSTDTQYF

v_gene: TRBV2
d_gene: TRBD1
abundance: NA
j_gene: TRBJ1-2
len: 12
CDR3nt: TGTGCCAGCAGGACAGGGGGATATGGCTACACCTTC
CDR3aa: CASRTGGYGYTF

v_gene: TRBV29-1
d_gene: NA
abundance: NA
j_gene: TRBJ2-5
len: 11
CDR3nt: TGCAGCGTTGGGGGAGGAGAGACCCAGTACTTC
CDR3aa: CSVGGGETQYF

v_gene: TRBV6-1
d_gene: NA
abundance: NA
j_gene: TRBJ2-7
len: 13
CDR3nt: TGTGCCAGCAGTGAAGGATATAGCTACGGGCAGTACTTC
CDR3aa: CASSEGYSYGQYF

v_gene: TRBV28
d_gene: NA
abundance: NA
j_gene: TRBJ1-6
len: 14
CDR3nt: TGTGCCGCTAGCGGAGGGGGGTATAATTCACCCCTCCACTTT
CDR3aa: CAASGGGYNSPLHF

v_gene: TRBV5-6
d_gene: TRBD2
abundance: once
j_gene: TRBJ2-1
len: 15
CDR3nt: TGTGCCAGCAGCAGATTAGCGGGGGACTACAATGAGCAGTTCTTC
CDR3aa: CASSRLAGDYNEQFF

v_gene: TRBV4-2
d_gene: TRBD2
abundance: NA
j_gene: TRBJ2-7
len: 15
CDR3nt: TGTGCCAGCAGAAGACTAGCGGGGGATTTCGACGAGCAGTACTTC
CDR3aa: CASRRLAGDFDEQYF

v_gene: TRBV14
d_gene: NA
abundance: NA
j_gene: TRBJ2-1
len: 12
CDR3nt: TGTGCCAGCAGCCCCCAGTACAATGAGCAGTTCTTC
CDR3aa: CASSPQYNEQFF

v_gene: TRBV5-1
d_gene: NA
abundance: NA
j_gene: TRBJ2-7
len: 14
CDR3nt: TGCGCCAGCAGCTGGGACCACTACTCCTACGAGCAGTACTTC
CDR3aa: CASSWDHYSYEQYF

v_gene: TRBV19
d_gene: TRBD1
abundance: NA
j_gene: TRBJ1-1
len: 18
CDR3nt: TGTGCCAGCTCGGCGACGGGACAGGGGGTGATCGGGGAGGTTGAAGCTTTCTTT
CDR3aa: CASSATGQGVIGEVEAFF

v_gene: TRBV15
d_gene: TRBD1
abundance: NA
j_gene: TRBJ2-7
len: 14
CDR3nt: TGTGCCACCAGCAGAGCTCCAGGGGGCGGGGAGCAGTACTTC
CDR3aa: CATSRAPGGGEQYF

v_gene: TRBV7-9
d_gene: NA
abundance: once
j_gene: TRBJ2-5
len: 13
CDR3nt: TGTGCCAGCACTTACAGAGACCAAGAGACCCAGTACTTC
CDR3aa: CASTYRDQETQYF

v_gene: TRBV5-4
d_gene: NA
abundance: NA
j_gene: TRBJ2-5
len: 13
CDR3nt: TGTGCCAGCAGCTCCTTTAGGTTAGAGACCCAGTACTTC
CDR3aa: CASSSFRLETQYF

v_gene: TRBV5-1
d_gene: NA
abundance: NA
j_gene: TRBJ2-2
len: 14
CDR3nt: TGCGCCAGCAGCTTGGAGGGTAACACCGGGGAGCTGTTTTTT
CDR3aa: CASSLEGNTGELFF

v_gene: TRBV10-3
d_gene: NA
abundance: NA
j_gene: TRBJ1-2
len: 15
CDR3nt: TGTGCCATCAGCCCACCTGGGGGTGATAACTATGGCTACACCTTC
CDR3aa: CAISPPGGDNYGYTF

v_gene: TRBV6-1
d_gene: TRBD2
abundance: NA
j_gene: TRBJ2-7
len: 17
CDR3nt: TGTGCCAGCAGTGAAGCGCCCCCGACTAGCGGTCCCTACGAGCAGTACTTC
CDR3aa: CASSEAPPTSGPYEQYF

v_gene: TRBV10-1
d_gene: TRBD2
abundance: NA
j_gene: TRBJ2-1
len: 15
CDR3nt: TGCGCCAGCAGTGAGTTGGCGGGGGCCTACAATGAGCAGTTCTTC
CDR3aa: CASSELAGAYNEQFF

v_gene: TRBV14
d_gene: NA
abundance: NA
j_gene: TRBJ1-2
len: 13
CDR3nt: TGTGCCAGCAGCCGGGGCTGGAACTATGGCTACACCTTC
CDR3aa: CASSRGWNYGYTF

v_gene: TRBV6-5
d_gene: NA
abundance: NA
j_gene: TRBJ1-1
len: 13
CDR3nt: TGTGCCAGCAGCACGGGGGTGAACACTGAAGCTTTCTTT
CDR3aa: CASSTGVNTEAFF

v_gene: TRBV25-1
d_gene: TRBD2
abundance: NA
j_gene: TRBJ2-7
len: 17
CDR3nt: TGTGCCAGCAGTGATAAGCCTAGCGGGGCTGGTTCCTACGAGCAGTACTTC
CDR3aa: CASSDKPSGAGSYEQYF

v_gene: TRBV7-9
d_gene: NA
abundance: NA
j_gene: TRBJ1-1
len: 16
CDR3nt: TGTGCCAGCAGCTTAGGGCAGGGAGGAGCGAACACTGAAGCTTTCTTT
CDR3aa: CASSLGQGGANTEAFF

v_gene: TRBV5-1
d_gene: TRBD2
abundance: NA
j_gene: TRBJ2-2
len: 15
CDR3nt: TGCGCCAGCAGCCTCCGACTAGCTAACACCGGGGAGCTGTTTTTT
CDR3aa: CASSLRLANTGELFF

v_gene: TRBV5-1
d_gene: NA
abundance: many
j_gene: TRBJ1-5
len: 17
CDR3nt: TGCGCCAGCAGCTTTATAACCGACCCAGGGTGGAATCAGCCCCAGCATTTT
CDR3aa: CASSFITDPGWNQPQHF

v_gene: TRBV7-9
d_gene: TRBD1
abundance: few
j_gene: TRBJ1-1
len: 13
CDR3nt: TGTGCCAGCAGGGGACAGGGCAACACTGAAGCTTTCTTT
CDR3aa: CASRGQGNTEAFF

v_gene: TRBV9
d_gene: NA
abundance: NA
j_gene: TRBJ2-2
len: 12
CDR3nt: TGTGCCAGCAAGGGCCCCACCGGGGAGCTGTTTTTT
CDR3aa: CASKGPTGELFF

v_gene: TRBV7-9
d_gene: TRBD1
abundance: NA
j_gene: TRBJ1-1
len: 14
CDR3nt: TGTGCCAGCAGCTACAGGGACAGACGGACGGAAGCTTTCTTT
CDR3aa: CASSYRDRRTEAFF

v_gene: TRBV10-3
d_gene: NA
abundance: NA
j_gene: TRBJ2-2
len: 11
CDR3nt: TGTGCCATCAGTGGGGCCGGGGAGCTGTTTTTT
CDR3aa: CAISGAGELFF

v_gene: TRBV7-9
d_gene: NA
abundance: NA
j_gene: TRBJ2-5
len: 14
CDR3nt: TGTGCCAGCAACGCACACAGGAAGGCAGAGACCCAGTACTTC
CDR3aa: CASNAHRKAETQYF

v_gene: TRBV10-1
d_gene: TRBD1
abundance: NA
j_gene: TRBJ2-5
len: 15
CDR3nt: TGCGCCAGCAGTGCGGACAGGGGGCAAGGAGAGACCCAGTACTTC
CDR3aa: CASSADRGQGETQYF

v_gene: TRBV7-6
d_gene: NA
abundance: NA
j_gene: TRBJ2-7
len: 14
CDR3nt: TGTGCCAGCAGCTTAGAGGTCGGCTCCTACGAGCAGTACTTC
CDR3aa: CASSLEVGSYEQYF